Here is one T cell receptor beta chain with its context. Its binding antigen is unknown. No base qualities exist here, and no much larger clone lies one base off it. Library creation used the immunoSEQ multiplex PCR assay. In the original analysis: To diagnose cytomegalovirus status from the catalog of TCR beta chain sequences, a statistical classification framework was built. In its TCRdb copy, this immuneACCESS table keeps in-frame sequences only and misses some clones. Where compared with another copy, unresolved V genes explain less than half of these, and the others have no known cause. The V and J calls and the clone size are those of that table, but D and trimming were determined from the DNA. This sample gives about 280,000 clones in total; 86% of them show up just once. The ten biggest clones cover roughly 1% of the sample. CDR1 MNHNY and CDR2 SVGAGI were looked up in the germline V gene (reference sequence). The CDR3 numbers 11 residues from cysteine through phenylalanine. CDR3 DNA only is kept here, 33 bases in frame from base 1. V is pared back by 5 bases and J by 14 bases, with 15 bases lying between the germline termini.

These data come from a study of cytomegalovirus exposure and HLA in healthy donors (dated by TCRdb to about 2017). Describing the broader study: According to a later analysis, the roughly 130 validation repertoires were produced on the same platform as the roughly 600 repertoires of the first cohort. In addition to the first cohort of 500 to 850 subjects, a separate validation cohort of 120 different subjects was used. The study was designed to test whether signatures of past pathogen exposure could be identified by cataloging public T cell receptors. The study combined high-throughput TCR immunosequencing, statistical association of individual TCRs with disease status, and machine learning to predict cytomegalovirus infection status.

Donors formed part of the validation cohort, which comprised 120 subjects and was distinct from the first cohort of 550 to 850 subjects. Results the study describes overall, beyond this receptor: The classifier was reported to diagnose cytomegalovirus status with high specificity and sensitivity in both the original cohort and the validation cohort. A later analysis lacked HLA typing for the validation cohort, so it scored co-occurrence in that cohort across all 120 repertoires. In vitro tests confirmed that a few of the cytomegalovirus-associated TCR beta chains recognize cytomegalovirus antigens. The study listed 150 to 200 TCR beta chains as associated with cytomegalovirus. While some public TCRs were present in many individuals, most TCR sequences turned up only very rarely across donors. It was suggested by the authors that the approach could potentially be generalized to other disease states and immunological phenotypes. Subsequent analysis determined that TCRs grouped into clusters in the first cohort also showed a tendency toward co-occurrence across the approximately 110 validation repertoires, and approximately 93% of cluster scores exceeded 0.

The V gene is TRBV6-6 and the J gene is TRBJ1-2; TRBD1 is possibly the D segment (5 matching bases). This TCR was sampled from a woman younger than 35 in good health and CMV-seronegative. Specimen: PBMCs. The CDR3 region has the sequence CASSAPGEGTF. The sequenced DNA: TGTGCCAGCAGTGCCCCGGGGGAGGGGACCTTC.